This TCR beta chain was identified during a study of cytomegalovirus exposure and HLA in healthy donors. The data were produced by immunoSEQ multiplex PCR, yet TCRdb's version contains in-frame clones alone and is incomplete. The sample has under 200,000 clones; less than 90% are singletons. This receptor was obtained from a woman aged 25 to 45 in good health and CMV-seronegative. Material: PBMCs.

CDR3 coding DNA: TGTGCCAGCAGCGCCGGGGGCTCCAATGAGCAGTTCTTC. The encoded protein is CASSAGGSNEQFF. The V gene is TRBV6-5, the J gene TRBJ2-1; D tentatively reads TRBD1 or TRBD2 (6 bases each). CDR1 and CDR2 from the germline V gene are MNHEY and SVGAGI. The CDR3 sequence is 13 residues long. Trimming shortened V by 6 bases and J by 6 bases, and 12 bases separated the two germline ends.